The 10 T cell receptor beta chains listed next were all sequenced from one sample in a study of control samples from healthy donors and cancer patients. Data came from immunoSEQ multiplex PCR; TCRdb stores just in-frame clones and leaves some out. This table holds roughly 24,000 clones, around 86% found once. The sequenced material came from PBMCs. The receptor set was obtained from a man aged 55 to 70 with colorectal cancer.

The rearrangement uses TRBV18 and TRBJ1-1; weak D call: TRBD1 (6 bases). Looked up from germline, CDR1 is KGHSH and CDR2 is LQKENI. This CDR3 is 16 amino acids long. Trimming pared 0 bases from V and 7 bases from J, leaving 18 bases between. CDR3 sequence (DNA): TGTGCCAGCTCACCACCTACAGGGCCAACTCGACTTGAAGCTTTCTTT. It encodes CASSPPTGPTRLEAFF.

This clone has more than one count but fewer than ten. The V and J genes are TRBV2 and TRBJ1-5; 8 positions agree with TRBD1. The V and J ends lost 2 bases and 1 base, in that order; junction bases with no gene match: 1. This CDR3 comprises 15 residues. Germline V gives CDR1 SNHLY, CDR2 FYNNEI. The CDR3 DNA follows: TGTGCCAGCAGTGAAACAGGGGGGAGCAATCAGCCCCAGCATTTT. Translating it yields CASSETGGSNQPQHF. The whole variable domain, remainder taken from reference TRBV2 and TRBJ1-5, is EPEVTQTPSHQVTQMGQEVILRCVPISNHLYFYWYRQILGQKVEFLVSFYNNEISEKSEIFDDQFSVERPDGSNFTLKIRSTKLEDSAMYFCASSETGGSNQPQHFGDGTRLSIL.

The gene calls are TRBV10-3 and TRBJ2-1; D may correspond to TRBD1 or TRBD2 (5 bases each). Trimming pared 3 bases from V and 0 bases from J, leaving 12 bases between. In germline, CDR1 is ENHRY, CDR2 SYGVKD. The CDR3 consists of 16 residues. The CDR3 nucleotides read TGTGCCATCAGTGACGAGGGGCTGGGCTCCTACAATGAGCAGTTCTTC. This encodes CAISDEGLGSYNEQFF.

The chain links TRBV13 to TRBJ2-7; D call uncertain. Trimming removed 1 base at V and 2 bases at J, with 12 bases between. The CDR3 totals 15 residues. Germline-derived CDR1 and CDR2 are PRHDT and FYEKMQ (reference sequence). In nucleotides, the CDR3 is TGTGCCAGCAGCTTAGCGGGTAGTCCTCCCTACGAGCAGTACTTC. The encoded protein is CASSLAGSPPYEQYF.

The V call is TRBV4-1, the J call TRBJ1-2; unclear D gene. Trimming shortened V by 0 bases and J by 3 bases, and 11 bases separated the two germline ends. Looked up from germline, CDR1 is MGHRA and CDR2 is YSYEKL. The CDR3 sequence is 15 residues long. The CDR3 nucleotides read TGCGCCAGCAGCCAAGATCTGGTCGGGTACTATGGCTACACCTTC. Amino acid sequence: CASSQDLVGYYGYTF.

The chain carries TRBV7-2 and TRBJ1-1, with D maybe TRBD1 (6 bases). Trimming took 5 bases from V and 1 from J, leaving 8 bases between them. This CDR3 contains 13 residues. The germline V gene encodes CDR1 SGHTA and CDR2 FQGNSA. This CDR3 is CASSQGQNTEAFF. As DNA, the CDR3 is TGTGCCAGCAGCCAGGGACAGAACACTGAAGCTTTCTTT.

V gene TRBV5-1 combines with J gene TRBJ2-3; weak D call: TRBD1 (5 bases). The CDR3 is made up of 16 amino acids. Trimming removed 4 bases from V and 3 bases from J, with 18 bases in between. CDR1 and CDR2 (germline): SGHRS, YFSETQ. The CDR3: CASSPGRQGGTDTQYF. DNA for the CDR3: TGCGCCAGCAGCCCTGGCCGCCAGGGTGGAACAGATACGCAGTATTTT.

This CDR3 reads CASSRLAGEFLFYNEQFF. In DNA, the CDR3 is TGTGCCAGTAGTAGGCTAGCGGGGGAATTTCTTTTTTACAATGAGCAGTTCTTC. This chain connects TRBV19 to TRBJ2-1; 10 positions agree with TRBD2. The length of the CDR3 is 18 residues. V dropped 4 bases and J dropped 4; count of bases not matched to a gene: 13. From germline, CDR1 is LNHDA and CDR2 SQIVND (reference sequence).

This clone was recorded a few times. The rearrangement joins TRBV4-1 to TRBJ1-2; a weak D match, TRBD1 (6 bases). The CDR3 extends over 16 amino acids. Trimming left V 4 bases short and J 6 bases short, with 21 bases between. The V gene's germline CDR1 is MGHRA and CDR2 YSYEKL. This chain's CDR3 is CASSRPNRDPKDGYTF. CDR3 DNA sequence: TGCGCCAGCAGCCGCCCCAACAGGGATCCAAAGGATGGCTACACCTTC.

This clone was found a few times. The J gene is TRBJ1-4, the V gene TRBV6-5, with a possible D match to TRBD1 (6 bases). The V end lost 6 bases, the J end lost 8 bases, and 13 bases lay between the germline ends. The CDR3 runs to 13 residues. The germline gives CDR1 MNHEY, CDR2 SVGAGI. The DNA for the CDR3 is TGTGCCAGCAGCTGGACAGTCGGGGAAAAACTGTTTTTT. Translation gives CASSWTVGEKLFF.